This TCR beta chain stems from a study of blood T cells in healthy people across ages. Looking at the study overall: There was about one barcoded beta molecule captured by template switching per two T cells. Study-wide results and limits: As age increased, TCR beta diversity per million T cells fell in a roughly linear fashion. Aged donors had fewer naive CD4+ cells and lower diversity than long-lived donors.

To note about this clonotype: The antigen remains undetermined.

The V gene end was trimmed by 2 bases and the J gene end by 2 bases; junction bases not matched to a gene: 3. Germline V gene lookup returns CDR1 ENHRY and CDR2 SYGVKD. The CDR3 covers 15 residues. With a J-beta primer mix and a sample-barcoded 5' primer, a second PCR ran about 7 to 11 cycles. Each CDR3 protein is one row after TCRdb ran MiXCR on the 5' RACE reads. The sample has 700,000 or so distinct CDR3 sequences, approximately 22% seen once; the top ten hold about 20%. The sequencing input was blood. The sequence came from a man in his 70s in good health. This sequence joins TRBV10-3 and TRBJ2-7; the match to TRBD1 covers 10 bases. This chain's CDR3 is CAISEGDRGPYEQYF. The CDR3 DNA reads TGTGCCATCAGTGAGGGGGACAGGGGTCCCTACGAGCAGTACTTC.